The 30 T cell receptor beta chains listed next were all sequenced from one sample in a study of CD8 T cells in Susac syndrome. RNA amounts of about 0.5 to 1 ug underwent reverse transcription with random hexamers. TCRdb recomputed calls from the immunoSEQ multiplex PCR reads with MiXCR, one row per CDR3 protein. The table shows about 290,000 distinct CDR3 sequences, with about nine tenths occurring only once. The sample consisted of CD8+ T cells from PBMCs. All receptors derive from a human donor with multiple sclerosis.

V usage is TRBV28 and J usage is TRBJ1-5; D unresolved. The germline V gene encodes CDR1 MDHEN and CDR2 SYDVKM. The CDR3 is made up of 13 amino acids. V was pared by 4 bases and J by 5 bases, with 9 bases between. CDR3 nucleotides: TGTGCCAGCAGTTACGGCAGTTATCAGCCCCAGCATTTT. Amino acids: CASSYGSYQPQHF.

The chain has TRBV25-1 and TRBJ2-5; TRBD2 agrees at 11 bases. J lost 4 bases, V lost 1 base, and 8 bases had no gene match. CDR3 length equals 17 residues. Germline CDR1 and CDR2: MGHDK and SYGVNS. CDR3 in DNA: TGTGCCAGCAGTGAATTGGGGCTAGCGGGAGGAAGAGAGACCCAGTACTTC. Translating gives CASSELGLAGGRETQYF.

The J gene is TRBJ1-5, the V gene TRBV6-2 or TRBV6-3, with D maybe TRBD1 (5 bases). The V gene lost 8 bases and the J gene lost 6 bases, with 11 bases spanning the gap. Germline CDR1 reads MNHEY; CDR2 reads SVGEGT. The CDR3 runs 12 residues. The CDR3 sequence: CASGAGTQPQHF. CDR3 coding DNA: TGTGCCAGCGGGGCTGGGACTCAGCCCCAGCATTTT.

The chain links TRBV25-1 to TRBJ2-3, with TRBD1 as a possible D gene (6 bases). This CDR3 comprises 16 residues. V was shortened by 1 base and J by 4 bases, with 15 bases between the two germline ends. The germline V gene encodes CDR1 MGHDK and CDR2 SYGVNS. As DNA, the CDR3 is TGTGCCAGCAGTGAATCGGACAAGGGGGATGCAGATACGCAGTATTTT. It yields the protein CASSESDKGDADTQYF.

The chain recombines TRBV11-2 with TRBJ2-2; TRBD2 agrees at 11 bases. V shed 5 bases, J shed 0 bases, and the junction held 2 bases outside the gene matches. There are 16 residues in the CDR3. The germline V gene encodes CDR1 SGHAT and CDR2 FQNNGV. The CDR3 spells CASSLLAGANTGELFF. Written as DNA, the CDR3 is TGTGCCAGCAGCCTACTAGCGGGGGCGAACACCGGGGAGCTGTTTTTT.

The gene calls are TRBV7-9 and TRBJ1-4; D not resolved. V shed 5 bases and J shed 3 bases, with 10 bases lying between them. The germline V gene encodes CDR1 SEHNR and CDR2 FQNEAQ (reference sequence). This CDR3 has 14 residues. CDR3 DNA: TGTGCCAGCAGCCTCCTTTTGGCTAATGAAAAACTGTTTTTT. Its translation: CASSLLLANEKLFF.

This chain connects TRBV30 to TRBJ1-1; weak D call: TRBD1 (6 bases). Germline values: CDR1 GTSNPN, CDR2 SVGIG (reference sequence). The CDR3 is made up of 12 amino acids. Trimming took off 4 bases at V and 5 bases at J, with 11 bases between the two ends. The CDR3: CAWIGGLTEAFF. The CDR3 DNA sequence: TGTGCCTGGATCGGGGGGCTGACTGAAGCTTTCTTT. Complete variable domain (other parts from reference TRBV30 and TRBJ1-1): SQTIHQWPATLVQPVGSPLSLECTVEGTSNPNLYWYRQAAGRGLQLLFYSVGIGQISSEVPQNLSASRPQDRQFILSSKKLLLSDSGFYLCAWIGGLTEAFFGQGTRLTVV.

The CDR3 region has the DNA TGTGCCAGCAGCTTAGGTGCGGGAGACTATGGCTACACCTTC. It codes for CASSLGAGDYGYTF. The rearrangement uses TRBV7-2 and TRBJ1-2; no firm D call. The germline V and J ends were trimmed by 1 base and 3 bases, with 9 bases remaining between them. This CDR3 has 14 amino acids. In germline, CDR1 is SGHTA, CDR2 FQGNSA.

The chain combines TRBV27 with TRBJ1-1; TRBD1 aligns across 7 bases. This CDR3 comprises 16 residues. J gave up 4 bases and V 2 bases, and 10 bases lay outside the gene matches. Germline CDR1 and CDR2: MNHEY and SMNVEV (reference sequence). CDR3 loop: CASSLLPQGEITEAFF. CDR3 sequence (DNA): TGTGCCAGCAGTTTACTCCCCCAGGGGGAAATCACTGAAGCTTTCTTT.

CDR3: CASSLEGLSTSHSSYNEQFF. CDR3 DNA: TGTGCCAGCAGCTTAGAGGGACTTTCGACGAGCCACAGCTCCTACAATGAGCAGTTCTTC. The chain combines TRBV11-1 with TRBJ2-1; a weak D match, TRBD2 (6 bases). The CDR3 is 20 residues long. The germline gives CDR1 SGHAT, CDR2 FQDESV (reference sequence). V was pared by 1 base and J by 0 bases, with 22 bases between.

CDR3 DNA: TGCAGTGCTAGAGCACGAGCGGGAGTTGTCGGGGAGCTGTTTTTT. Encoded protein: CSARARAGVVGELFF. The chain combines TRBV20-1 with TRBJ2-2, with 8 bases aligning to TRBD2. CDR3 length: 15 amino acids. Trimming at V came to 1 base and at J to 7 bases, leaving 8 bases not matched to a gene. Germline V gene data show CDR1 as DFQATT and CDR2 as SNEGSKA (reference sequence).

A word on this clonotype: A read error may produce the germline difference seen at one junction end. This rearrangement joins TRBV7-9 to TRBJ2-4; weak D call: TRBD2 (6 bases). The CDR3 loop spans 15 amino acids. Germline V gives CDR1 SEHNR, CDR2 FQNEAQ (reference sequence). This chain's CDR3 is CAGSPNLEGRNIQYF. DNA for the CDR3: TGTGCCGGCAGCCCGAACCTGGAGGGCCGGAACATTCAGTACTTC.

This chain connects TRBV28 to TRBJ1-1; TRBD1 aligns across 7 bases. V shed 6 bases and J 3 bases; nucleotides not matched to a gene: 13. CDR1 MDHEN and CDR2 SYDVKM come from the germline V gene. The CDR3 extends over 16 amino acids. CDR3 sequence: CASRSGEGARDTEAFF. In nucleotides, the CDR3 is TGTGCCAGCAGGTCGGGAGAGGGGGCGCGGGACACTGAAGCTTTCTTT.

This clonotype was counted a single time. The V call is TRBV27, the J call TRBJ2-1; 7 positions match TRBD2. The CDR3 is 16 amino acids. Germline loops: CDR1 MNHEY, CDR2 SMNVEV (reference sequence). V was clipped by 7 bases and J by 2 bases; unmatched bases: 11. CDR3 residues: CASIGVWTRPYNEQFF. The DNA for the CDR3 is TGTGCCAGCATAGGGGTCTGGACTAGACCCTACAATGAGCAGTTCTTC.

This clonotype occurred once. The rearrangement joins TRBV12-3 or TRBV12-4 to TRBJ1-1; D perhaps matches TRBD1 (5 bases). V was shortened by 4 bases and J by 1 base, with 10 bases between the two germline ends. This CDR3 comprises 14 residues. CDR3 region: CASSSGHPNTEAFF. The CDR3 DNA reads TGTGCCAGCAGTTCCGGACATCCGAACACTGAAGCTTTCTTT.

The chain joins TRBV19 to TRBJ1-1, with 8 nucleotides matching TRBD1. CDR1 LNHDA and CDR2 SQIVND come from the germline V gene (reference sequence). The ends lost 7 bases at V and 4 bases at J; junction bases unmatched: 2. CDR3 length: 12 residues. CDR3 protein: CASNQGATEAFF. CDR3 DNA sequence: TGTGCCAGTAATCAGGGGGCCACTGAAGCTTTCTTT.

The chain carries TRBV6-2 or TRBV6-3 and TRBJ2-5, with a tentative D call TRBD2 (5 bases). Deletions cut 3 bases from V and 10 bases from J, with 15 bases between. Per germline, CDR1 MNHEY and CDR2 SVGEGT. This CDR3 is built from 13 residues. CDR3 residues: CASSYAPSEVQYF. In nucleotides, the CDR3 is TGTGCCAGCAGTTATGCCCCTTCGGAGGTCCAGTACTTC.

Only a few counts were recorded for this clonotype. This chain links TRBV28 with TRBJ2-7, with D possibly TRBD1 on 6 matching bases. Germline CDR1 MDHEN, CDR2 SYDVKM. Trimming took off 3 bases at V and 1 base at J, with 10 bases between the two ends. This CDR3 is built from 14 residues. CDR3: CASSFGGQSYEQYF. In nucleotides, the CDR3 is TGTGCCAGCAGTTTTGGGGGCCAGTCCTACGAGCAGTACTTC.

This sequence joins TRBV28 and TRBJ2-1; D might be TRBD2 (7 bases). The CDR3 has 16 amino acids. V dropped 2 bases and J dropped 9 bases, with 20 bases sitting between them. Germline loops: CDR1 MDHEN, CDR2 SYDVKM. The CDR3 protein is CASSLTGAPSGPEQFF. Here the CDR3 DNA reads TGTGCCAGCAGTTTAACGGGGGCCCCTAGCGGTCCTGAGCAGTTCTTC.

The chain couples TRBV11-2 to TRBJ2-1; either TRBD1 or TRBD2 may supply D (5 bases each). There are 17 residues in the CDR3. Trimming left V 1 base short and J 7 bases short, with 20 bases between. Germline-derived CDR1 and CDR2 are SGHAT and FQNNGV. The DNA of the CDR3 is TGTGCCAGCAGCTTAGTCCGATTCCGGGACCCCGGGAATGAGCAGTTCTTC. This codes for CASSLVRFRDPGNEQFF.

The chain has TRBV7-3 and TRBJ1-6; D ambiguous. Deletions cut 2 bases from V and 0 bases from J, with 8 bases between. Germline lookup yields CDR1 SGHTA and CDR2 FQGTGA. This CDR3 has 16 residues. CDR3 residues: CASSLRPSSYNSPLHF. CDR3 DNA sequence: TGTGCCAGCAGCTTACGTCCGAGCTCCTATAATTCACCCCTCCACTTT.

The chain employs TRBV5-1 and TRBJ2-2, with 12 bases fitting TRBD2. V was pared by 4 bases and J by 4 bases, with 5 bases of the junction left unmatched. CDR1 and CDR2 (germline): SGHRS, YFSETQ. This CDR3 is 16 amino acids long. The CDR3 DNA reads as TGCGCCAGCAGCAACCGACTAGCGGGAGTCACCGGGGAGCTGTTTTTT. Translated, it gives CASSNRLAGVTGELFF.

In nucleotides, the CDR3 is TGTGCCAGCAGTTTCCCCTCCCCCGGGACAGGGGACCATTTCACAGATACGCAGTATTTT. Translation: CASSFPSPGTGDHFTDTQYF. V is TRBV28 and J is TRBJ2-3; 10 bases are shared with TRBD1. J lost 2 bases, V lost 3 bases, and 17 bases had no gene match. The CDR3 loop spans 20 amino acids. CDR1 and CDR2 (germline): MDHEN, SYDVKM. The whole variable domain, remainder taken from reference TRBV28 and TRBJ2-3, is DVKVTQSSRYLVKRTGEKVFLECVQDMDHENMFWYRQDPGLGLRLIYFSYDVKMKEKGDIPEGYSVSREKKERFSLILESASTNQTSMYLCASSFPSPGTGDHFTDTQYFGPGTRLTVL.

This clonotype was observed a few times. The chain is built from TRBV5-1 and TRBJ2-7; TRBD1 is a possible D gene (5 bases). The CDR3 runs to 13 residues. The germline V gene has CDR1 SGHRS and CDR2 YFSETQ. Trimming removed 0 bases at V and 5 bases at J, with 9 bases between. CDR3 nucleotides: TGCGCCAGCAGCTTGGGAAGGGGTAACGAGCAGTACTTC. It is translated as CASSLGRGNEQYF. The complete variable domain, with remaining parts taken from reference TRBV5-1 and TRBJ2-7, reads KAGVTQTPRYLIKTRGQQVTLSCSPISGHRSVSWYQQTPGQGLQFLFEYFSETQRNKGNFPGRFSGRQFSNSRSEMNVSTLELGDSALYLCASSLGRGNEQYFGPGTRLTVT.

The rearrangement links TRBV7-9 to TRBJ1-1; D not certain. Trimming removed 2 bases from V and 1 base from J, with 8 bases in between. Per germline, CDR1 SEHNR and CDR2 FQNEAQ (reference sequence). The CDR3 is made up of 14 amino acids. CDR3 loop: CASSLIGPNTEAFF. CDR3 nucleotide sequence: TGTGCCAGCAGCTTAATTGGCCCGAACACTGAAGCTTTCTTT.

CDR3 amino acids: CASSPTDGNQPQHF. CDR3 nucleotides: TGCGCCAGCAGCCCGACGGACGGGAATCAGCCCCAGCATTTT. The J gene is TRBJ1-5, the V gene TRBV5-1; D is undetermined. The CDR3 is made up of 14 amino acids. Trimming cost V 4 bases and J 4 bases, with 12 bases left between them. The germline CDR1 and CDR2 sequences are SGHRS and YFSETQ.

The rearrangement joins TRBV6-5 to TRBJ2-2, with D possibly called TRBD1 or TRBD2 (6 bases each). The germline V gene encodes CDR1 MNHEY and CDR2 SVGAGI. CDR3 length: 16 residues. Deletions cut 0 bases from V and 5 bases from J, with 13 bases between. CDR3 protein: CASSYSIGGNTGELFF. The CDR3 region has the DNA TGTGCCAGCAGTTACTCGATAGGGGGGAATACCGGGGAGCTGTTTTTT.

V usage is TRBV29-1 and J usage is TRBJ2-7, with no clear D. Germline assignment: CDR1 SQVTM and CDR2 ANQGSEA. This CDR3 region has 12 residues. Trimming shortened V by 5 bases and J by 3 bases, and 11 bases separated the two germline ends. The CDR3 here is CSVFAGSYEQYF. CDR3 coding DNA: TGCAGCGTTTTTGCAGGTAGCTACGAGCAGTACTTC.

CDR3 region: CASSWGPSPGEQYF. The DNA of the CDR3 is TGTGCCAGCAGCTGGGGACCCTCTCCGGGCGAGCAGTACTTC. The V gene is TRBV5-4, the J gene TRBJ2-7; D could derive from TRBD1 or TRBD2 (5 bases each). Germline CDR1 SGHNT, CDR2 YYREEE (reference sequence). Trimming took off 3 bases at V and 6 bases at J, with 16 bases between the two ends. The CDR3 runs 14 residues.

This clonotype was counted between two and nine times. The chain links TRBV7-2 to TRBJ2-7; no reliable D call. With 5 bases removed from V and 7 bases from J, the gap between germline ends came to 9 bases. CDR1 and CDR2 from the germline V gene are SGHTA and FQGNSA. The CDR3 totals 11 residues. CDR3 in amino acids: CASSAAGEQYF. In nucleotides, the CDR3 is TGTGCCAGCAGCGCCGCTGGGGAGCAGTACTTC.